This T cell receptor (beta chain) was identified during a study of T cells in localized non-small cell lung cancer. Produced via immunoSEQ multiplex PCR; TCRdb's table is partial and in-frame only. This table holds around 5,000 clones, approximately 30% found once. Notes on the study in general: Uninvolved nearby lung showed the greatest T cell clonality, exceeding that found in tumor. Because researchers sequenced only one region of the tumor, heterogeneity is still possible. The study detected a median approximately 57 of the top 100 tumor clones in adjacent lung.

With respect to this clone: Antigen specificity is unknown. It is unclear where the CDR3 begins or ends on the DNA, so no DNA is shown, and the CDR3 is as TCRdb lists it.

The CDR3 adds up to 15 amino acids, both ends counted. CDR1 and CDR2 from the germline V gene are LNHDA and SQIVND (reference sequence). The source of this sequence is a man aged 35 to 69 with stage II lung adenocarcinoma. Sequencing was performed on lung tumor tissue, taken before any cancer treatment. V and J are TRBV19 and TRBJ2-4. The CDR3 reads CASTSGLSGRNIQYF.